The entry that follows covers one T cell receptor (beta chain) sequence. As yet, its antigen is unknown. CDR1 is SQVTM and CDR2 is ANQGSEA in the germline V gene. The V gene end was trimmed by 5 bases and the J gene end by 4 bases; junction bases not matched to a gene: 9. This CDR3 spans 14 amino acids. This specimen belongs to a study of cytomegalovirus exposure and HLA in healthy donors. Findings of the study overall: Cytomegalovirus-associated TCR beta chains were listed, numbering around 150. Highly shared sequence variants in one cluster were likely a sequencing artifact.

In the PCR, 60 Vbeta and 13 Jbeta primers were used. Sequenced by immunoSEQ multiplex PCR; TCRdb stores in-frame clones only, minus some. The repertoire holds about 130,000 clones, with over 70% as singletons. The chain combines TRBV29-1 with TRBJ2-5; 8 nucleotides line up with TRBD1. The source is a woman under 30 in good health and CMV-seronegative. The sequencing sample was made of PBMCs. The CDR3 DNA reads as TGCAGCGTTATAGACAGGGGAAAACGAGAGACCCAGTACTTC. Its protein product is CSVIDRGKRETQYF.